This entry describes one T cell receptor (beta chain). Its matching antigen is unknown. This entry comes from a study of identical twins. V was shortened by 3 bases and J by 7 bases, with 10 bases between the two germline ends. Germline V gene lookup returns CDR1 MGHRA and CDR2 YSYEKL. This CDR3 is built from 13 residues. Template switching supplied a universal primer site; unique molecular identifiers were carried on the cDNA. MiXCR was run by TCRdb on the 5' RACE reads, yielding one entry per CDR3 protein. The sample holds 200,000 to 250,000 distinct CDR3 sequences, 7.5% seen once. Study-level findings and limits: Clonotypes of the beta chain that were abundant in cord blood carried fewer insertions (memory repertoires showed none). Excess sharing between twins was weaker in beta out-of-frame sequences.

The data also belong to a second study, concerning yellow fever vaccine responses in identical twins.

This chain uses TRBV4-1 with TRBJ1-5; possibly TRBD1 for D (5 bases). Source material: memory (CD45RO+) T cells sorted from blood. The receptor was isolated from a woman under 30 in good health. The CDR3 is CASSQDGGQPQHF. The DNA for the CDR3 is TGCGCCAGCAGCCAGGACGGGGGACAGCCCCAGCATTTT.